This passage covers 9 T cell receptor beta chains from one sample sequenced in a study of T cells in Graves' hyperthyroidism and ophthalmopathy. There were TCR beta CDR3 regions amplified from RNA transcripts. TCR CDR3 underwent first-round RT-PCR with the HTBI primer set. TCRdb independently ran MiXCR on the multiplex PCR reads; one entry per CDR3 protein. Here the sample spans hundreds of thousands of distinct CDR3 sequences, about 14% being singletons. Source material: blood. The receptors derive from a woman between 45 and 65 years old with Graves' ophthalmopathy.

The V call is TRBV20-1, the J call TRBJ2-5; 8 nucleotides agree with TRBD2. V shed 0 bases, J shed 1 base, and the junction held 4 bases outside the gene matches. This CDR3 region has 15 residues. Germline loops: CDR1 DFQATT, CDR2 SNEGSKA (reference sequence). This CDR3 reads CSARDGAGVQETQYF. In DNA form, the CDR3 reads TGCAGTGCTAGAGACGGAGCGGGAGTCCAAGAGACCCAGTACTTC.

This chain joins TRBV15 and TRBJ2-7, with D possibly matching TRBD1 (5 bases). Per the germline V gene, CDR1 is LNHNV and CDR2 is YYDKDF (reference sequence). V shed 0 bases and J shed 2 bases, with 11 bases lying between them. The CDR3 loop spans 15 amino acids. The CDR3 bases are TGTGCCACCAGCAGAGAGGCACAGGAAACCTACGAGCAGTACTTC. Residues: CATSREAQETYEQYF.

This clonotype was counted between two and nine times. CDR3 region: CATTVWTEGTDTQYF. DNA for the CDR3: TGTGCCACTACCGTGTGGACAGAGGGCACAGATACGCAGTATTTT. The chain combines TRBV19 with TRBJ2-3; tentative D call: TRBD1 (6 bases). Germline V gene sequence: CDR1 LNHDA, CDR2 SQIVND (reference sequence). Trimming took 10 bases from V and 1 from J, leaving 18 bases between them. CDR3 length: 15 residues.

This clonotype was counted ten times or more. The CDR3 bases are TGTGCCAGCACCCGTAGCGGAATTAGGGAAGAGACCCAGTACTTC. As protein: CASTRSGIREETQYF. The rearrangement uses TRBV27 and TRBJ2-5; perhaps TRBD2 as D (6 bases). The CDR3 length is 15 residues. Deletions cut 7 bases from V and 3 bases from J, with 18 bases between. CDR1 and CDR2 (germline): MNHEY, SMNVEV (reference sequence).

This clonotype was seen ten or more times. The V call is TRBV6-5, the J call TRBJ1-6, with D possibly matching TRBD1 (5 bases). The CDR3 is 15 amino acids. Germline V gene data show CDR1 as MNHEY and CDR2 as SVGAGI. The germline V and J ends were trimmed by 0 bases and 7 bases, with 10 bases remaining between them. The CDR3 sequence is CASSYSSGHNSPLHF. In DNA, the CDR3 is TGTGCCAGCAGTTACTCTTCAGGGCACAATTCACCCCTCCACTTT.

This clonotype was seen many times. This rearrangement joins TRBV24-1 to TRBJ2-3; perhaps D is TRBD1 or TRBD2 (5 bases each). Trimming took off 5 bases at V and 1 base at J, with 12 bases between the two ends. The CDR3 length is 15 residues. The germline V gene has CDR1 KGHDR and CDR2 SFDVKD. CDR3 in amino acids: CATSGTGTRTDTQYF. The DNA of the CDR3 is TGTGCCACCAGTGGCACTGGGACCCGCACAGATACGCAGTATTTT.

This clonotype was counted many times. The rearrangement joins TRBV20-1 to TRBJ2-5, with D uncertain. CDR3 length equals 10 residues. Between the trimmed V and J ends, which lost 6 bases and 5 bases, there was a span of 7 bases. Germline V lookup: CDR1 DFQATT, CDR2 SNEGSKA (reference sequence). CDR3 sequence (DNA): TGCAGTGCCGAAACGGAGACCCAGTACTTC. Amino acid sequence: CSAETETQYF.

This clonotype has ten or more counts. V gene TRBV3-1 combines with J gene TRBJ1-5; D gene unclear. Trimming shortened V by 2 bases and J by 1 base, and 6 bases separated the two germline ends. The CDR3 length is 14 residues. CDR1 is LGHDT and CDR2 is YNNKEL in the germline V gene (reference sequence). The CDR3 DNA is TGTGCCAGCAGCCAAATGTTAAGCAATCAGCCCCAGCATTTT. Encoded protein: CASSQMLSNQPQHF.

This clonotype was detected a few times. The V gene is TRBV7-9, the J gene TRBJ2-7; 11 nucleotides line up with TRBD2. The CDR3 is 15 residues long. Germline V gives CDR1 SEHNR, CDR2 FQNEAQ (reference sequence). V was pared by 5 bases and J by 2 bases, with 5 bases of the junction left unmatched. The CDR3 DNA follows: TGTGCCAGCAGCACCCATAGCGGGAGGGCCTACGAGCAGTACTTC. Its protein is CASSTHSGRAYEQYF.